This TCR beta chain was documented in a study of blood T cell repertoires in COVID-19. Germline CDR1 LGHDT, CDR2 YNNKEL (reference sequence). J lost 4 bases, V lost 5 bases, and 6 bases had no gene match. The CDR3 length is 15 residues. As handled by the study authors: Estimated nucleated cell counts came from reference gene primer amplification. Some clones are missing from TCRdb's copy, which holds only in-frame ones; the method was immunoSEQ multiplex PCR. D and trimming were read from the DNA, whereas the V and J calls and clone size are those reported in that table. The sample has under 150,000 clones, about four fifths seen once.

Sequencing was done on a sample of peripheral blood. This clonotype was obtained from a man older than 75 with acute or convalescent COVID-19. This rearrangement joins TRBV3-1 (or the pseudogene TRBV3-2) to TRBJ1-1, with TRBD1 matching 11 bases. The CDR3 sequence: CASSKRTGGRTEAFF. For the CDR3, the DNA is TGTGCCAGCAGCAAGAGGACAGGGGGCCGCACTGAAGCTTTCTTT.